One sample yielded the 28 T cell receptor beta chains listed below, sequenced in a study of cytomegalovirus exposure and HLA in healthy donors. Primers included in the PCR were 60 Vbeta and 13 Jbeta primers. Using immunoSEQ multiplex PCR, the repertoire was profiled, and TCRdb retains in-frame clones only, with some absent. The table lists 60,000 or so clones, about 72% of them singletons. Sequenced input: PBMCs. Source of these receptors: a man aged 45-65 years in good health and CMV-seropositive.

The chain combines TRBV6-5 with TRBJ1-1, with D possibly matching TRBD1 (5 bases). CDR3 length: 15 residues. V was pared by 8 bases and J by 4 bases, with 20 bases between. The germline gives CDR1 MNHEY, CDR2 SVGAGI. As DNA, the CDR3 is TGTGCCAGCTCCTCCAGCCAGTGGGGGGGCACTGAAGCTTTCTTT. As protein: CASSSSQWGGTEAFF.

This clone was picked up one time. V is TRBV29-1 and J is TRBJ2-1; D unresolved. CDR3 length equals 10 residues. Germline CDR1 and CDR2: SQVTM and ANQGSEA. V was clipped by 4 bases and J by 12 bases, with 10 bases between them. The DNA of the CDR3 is TGCAGCGTTGGCGTACAGCTGCAGTTCTTC. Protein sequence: CSVGVQLQFF.

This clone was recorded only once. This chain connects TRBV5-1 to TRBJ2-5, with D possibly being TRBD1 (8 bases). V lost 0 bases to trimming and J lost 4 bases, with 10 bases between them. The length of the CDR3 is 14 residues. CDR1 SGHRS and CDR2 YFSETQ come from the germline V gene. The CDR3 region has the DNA TGCGCCAGCAGCTTGGACAGGGGGGGAGAGACCCAGTACTTC. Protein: CASSLDRGGETQYF.

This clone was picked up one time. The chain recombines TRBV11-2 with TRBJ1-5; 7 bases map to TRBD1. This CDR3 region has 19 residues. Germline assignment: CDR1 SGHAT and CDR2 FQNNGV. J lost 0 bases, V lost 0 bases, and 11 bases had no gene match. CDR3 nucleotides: TGTGCCAGCAGCTTAGAGACGGACAGGCGACAAAATAGCAATCAGCCCCAGCATTTT. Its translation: CASSLETDRRQNSNQPQHF.

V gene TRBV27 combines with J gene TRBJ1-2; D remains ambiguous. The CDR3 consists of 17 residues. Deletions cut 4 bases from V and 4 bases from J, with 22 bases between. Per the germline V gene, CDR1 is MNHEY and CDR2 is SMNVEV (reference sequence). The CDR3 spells CASSSLVGRSSGYGYTF. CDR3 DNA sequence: TGTGCCAGCAGTTCCCTCGTTGGCCGAAGCTCGGGCTATGGCTACACCTTC.

The CDR3 sequence: CASSRETGYTEAFF. CDR3 bases: TGTGCCAGCTCTCGGGAGACAGGGTACACTGAAGCTTTCTTT. V usage is TRBV6-1 and J usage is TRBJ1-1, with TRBD1 matching 7 bases. Germline trimming cut 8 bases from V and 3 bases from J; bases unmatched to any gene: 9. The CDR3 consists of 14 residues. CDR1 and CDR2 from the germline V gene are MNHNS and SASEGT.

CDR3 coding DNA: TGTGCCAGCAGTCCAGGGAGGGATACGCAGTATTTT. Translation gives CASSPGRDTQYF. The chain has TRBV6-5 and TRBJ2-3, with TRBD2 as a possible D gene (6 bases). CDR1 MNHEY and CDR2 SVGAGI come from the germline V gene. Trimming left V 5 bases short and J 6 bases short, with 9 bases between. The CDR3 loop spans 12 amino acids.

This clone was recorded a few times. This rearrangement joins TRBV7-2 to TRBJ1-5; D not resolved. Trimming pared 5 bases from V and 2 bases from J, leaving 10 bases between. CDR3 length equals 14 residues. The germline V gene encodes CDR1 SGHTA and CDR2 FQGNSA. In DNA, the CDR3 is TGTGCCAGCAGCCGAGACACCGGCAATCAGCCCCAGCATTTT. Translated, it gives CASSRDTGNQPQHF.

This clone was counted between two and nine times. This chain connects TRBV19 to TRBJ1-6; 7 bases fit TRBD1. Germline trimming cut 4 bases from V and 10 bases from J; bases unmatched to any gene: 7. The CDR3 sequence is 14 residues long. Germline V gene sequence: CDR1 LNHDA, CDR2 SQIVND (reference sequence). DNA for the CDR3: TGTGCCAGTAGTAGGACAGGAATCGCCTCACCCCTCCACTTT. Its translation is CASSRTGIASPLHF.

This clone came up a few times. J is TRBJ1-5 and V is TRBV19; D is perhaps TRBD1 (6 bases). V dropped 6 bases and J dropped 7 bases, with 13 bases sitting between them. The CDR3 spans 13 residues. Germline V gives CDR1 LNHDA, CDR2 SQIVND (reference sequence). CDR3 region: CASRETGAQPQHF. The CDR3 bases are TGTGCCAGTAGGGAGACAGGCGCGCAGCCCCAGCATTTT.

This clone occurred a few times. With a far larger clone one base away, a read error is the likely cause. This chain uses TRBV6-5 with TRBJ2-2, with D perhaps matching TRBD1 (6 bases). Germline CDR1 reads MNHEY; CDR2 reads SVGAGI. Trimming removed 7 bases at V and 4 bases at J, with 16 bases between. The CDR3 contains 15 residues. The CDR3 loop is CASTPLYRVTGELFF. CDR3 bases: TGTGCCAGCACCCCCTTGTACAGGGTCACCGGGGAGCTGTTTTTT.

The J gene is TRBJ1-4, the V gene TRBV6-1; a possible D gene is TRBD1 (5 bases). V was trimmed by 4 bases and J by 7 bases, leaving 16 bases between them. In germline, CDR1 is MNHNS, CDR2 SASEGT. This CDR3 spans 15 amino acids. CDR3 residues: CASSVPAVGGEKLFF. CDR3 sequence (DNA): TGTGCCAGCAGTGTCCCCGCGGTCGGGGGTGAAAAACTGTTTTTT.

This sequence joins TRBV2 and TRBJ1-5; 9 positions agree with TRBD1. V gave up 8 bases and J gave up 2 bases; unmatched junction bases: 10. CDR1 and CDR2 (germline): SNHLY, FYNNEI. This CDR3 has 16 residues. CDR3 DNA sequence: TGTGCCAGCCGCGGACAGGGGAGGGGGCGCAATCAGCCCCAGCATTTT. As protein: CASRGQGRGRNQPQHF.

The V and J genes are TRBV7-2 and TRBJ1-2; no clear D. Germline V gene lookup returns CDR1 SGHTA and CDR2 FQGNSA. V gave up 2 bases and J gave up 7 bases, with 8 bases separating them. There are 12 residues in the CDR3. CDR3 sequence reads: CASSLRVSGYTF. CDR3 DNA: TGTGCCAGCAGCTTACGGGTTTCTGGCTACACCTTC.

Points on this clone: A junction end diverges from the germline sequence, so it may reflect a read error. DNA for the CDR3: TGTGCCAGCAGCCCCGGGATAGCCGAAAACATTCAGTACTTC. It codes for CASSPGIAENIQYF. The V gene is TRBV7-2, the J gene TRBJ2-4; tentatively, D is TRBD2 (5 bases). Germline lookup yields CDR1 SGHTA and CDR2 FQGNSA. The CDR3 is 14 residues long.

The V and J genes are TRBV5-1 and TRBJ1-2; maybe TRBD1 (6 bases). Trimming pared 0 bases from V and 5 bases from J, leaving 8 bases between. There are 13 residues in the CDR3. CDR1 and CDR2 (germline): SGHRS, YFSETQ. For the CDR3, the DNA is TGCGCCAGCAGCTTGGAAGGGGGTTATGGCTACACCTTC. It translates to CASSLEGGYGYTF.

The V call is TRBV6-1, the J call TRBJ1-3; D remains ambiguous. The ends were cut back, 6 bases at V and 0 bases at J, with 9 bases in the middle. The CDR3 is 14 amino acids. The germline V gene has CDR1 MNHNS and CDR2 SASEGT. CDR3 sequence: CASSPVFSGNTIYF. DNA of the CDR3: TGTGCCAGCAGCCCGGTGTTCTCTGGAAACACCATATATTTT.

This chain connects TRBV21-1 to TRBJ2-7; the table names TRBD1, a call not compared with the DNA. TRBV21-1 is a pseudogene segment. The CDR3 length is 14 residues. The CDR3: CASSNRDSPYEQYF. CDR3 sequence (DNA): TGTGCCAGCAGCAACCGGGACAGTCCCTACGAGCAGTACTTC.

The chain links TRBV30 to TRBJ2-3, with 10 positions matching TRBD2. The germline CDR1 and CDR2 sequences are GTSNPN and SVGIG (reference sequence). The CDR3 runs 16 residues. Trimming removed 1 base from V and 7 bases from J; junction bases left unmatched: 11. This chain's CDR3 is CAWSDWTSGRGNTQYF. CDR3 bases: TGTGCCTGGAGTGACTGGACTAGCGGCCGAGGGAATACGCAGTATTTT.

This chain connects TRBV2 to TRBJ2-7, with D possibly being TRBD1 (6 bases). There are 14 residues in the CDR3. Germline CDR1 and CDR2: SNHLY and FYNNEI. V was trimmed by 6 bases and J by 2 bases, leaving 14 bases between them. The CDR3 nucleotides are TGTGCCAGCAGGAGACAGGAGGTCCCCTACGAGCAGTACTTC. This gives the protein CASRRQEVPYEQYF.

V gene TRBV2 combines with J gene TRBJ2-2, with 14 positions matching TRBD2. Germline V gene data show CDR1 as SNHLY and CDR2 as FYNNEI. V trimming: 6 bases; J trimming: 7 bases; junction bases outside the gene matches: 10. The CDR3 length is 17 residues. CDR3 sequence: CASRRTSGGLKYGELFF. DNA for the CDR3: TGTGCCAGCAGGCGGACTAGCGGGGGGCTGAAGTACGGGGAGCTGTTTTTT.

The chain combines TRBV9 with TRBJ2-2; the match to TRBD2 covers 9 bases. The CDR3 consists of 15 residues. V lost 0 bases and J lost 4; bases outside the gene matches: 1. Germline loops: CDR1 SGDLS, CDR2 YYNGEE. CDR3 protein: CASSVGGGATGELFF. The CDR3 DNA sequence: TGTGCCAGCAGCGTAGGCGGGGGGGCCACCGGGGAGCTGTTTTTT.

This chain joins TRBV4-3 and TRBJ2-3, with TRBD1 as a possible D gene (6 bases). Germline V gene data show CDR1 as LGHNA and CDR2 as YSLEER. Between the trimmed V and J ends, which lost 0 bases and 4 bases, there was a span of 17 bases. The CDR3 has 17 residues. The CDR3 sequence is CASSQDLGARAADTQYF. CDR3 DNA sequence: TGCGCCAGCAGCCAAGATCTGGGGGCCCGGGCGGCAGATACGCAGTATTTT.

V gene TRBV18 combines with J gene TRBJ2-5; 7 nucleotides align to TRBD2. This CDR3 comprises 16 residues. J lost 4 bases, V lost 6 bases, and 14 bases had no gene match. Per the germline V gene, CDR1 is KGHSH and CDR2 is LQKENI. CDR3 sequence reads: CASSVSGGGSGETQYF. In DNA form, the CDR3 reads TGTGCCAGCTCGGTCAGTGGCGGGGGAAGTGGAGAGACCCAGTACTTC.

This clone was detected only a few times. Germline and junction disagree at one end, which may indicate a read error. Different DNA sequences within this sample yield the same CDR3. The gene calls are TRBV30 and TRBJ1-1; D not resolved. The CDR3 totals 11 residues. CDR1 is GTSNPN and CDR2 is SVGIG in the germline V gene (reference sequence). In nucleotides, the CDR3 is TGTCCCTGTATCCCCCTAATTGAAGCTTTCTTT. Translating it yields CPCIPLIEAFF.

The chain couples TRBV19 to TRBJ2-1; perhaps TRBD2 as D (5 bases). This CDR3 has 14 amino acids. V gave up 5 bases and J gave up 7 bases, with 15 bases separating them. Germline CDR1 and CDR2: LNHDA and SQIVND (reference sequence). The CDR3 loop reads CASSEVGARNEQFF. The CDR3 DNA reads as TGTGCCAGTAGTGAAGTGGGAGCCCGGAATGAGCAGTTCTTC.

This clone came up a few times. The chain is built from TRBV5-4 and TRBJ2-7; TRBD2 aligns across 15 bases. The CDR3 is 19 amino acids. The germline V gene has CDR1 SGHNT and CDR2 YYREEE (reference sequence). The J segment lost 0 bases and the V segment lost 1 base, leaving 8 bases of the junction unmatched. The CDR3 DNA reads TGTGCCAGCAGCTTGATTGGACTAGCGGGAGGGCCGACCTCCTACGAGCAGTACTTC. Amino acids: CASSLIGLAGGPTSYEQYF.

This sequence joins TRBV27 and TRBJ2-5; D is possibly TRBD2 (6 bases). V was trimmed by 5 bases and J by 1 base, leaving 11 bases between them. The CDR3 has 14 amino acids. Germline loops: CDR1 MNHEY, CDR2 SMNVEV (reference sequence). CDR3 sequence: CASSDGTLQETQYF. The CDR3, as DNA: TGTGCCAGCAGTGACGGGACTCTCCAAGAGACCCAGTACTTC.